These T cell receptor beta chains were read from a single sample in a study of T cell responses to AZD1222 COVID-19 vaccine. Assay: immunoSEQ multiplex PCR; the TCRdb copy retains only in-frame clones and omits some. The sample carries 75,000 to 90,000 clones, 90% to 95% recorded once. The sample here was peripheral blood, taken on day 0 of AZD1222 vaccination. These receptors all come from an adult in good health. Both conserved end residues are part of each CDR3. The D gene is left open where the match is weak. Only part of the rows carry a size: once, few, many, or a class if the clone is expanded.

-	16	TRBJ1-5	TRBV19	-	TGTGCCAGTAGTATTTACGGAGGTTCGCTCGATCAGCCCCAGCATTTT	CASSIYGGSLDQPQHF
-	15	TRBJ2-5	TRBV5-1	-	TGCGCCAGCAGCTTGGGGGACATCATCCAAGAGACCCAGTACTTC	CASSLGDIIQETQYF
-	16	TRBJ2-3	TRBV7-2	TRBD2	TGTGCCAGCAGCTTAGCTAGCGGGGGGGCAGTAGATACGCAGTATTTT	CASSLASGGAVDTQYF
-	14	TRBJ1-6	TRBV3-1/TRBV3-2	-	TGTGCCAGCAACCACGGGGGGCCCAATTCACCCCTCCACTTT	CASNHGGPNSPLHF
-	11	TRBJ2-1	TRBV19	-	TGTGCCAGTAGTATAGCGGACAAGCAGTTCTTC	CASSIADKQFF
-	15	TRBJ2-1	TRBV14	-	TGTGCCAGCAGCCAAGAGGCGGACCGCTACAATGAGCAGTTCTTC	CASSQEADRYNEQFF
-	15	TRBJ1-1	TRBV6-6	TRBD1	TGTGCCAGCAGTCACCCAGGGGGGGTAAACACTGAAGCTTTCTTT	CASSHPGGVNTEAFF
-	14	TRBJ1-2	TRBV6-6	TRBD1	TGTGCCAGCAGGACGACAGGGGGCAACTATGGCTACACCTTC	CASRTTGGNYGYTF
-	18	TRBJ2-2	TRBV4-2	TRBD2	TGTGCCAGCAGCCAAGATGATTCCGGGACTACTCCCTCCGGGGAGCTGTTTTTT	CASSQDDSGTTPSGELFF
many	16	TRBJ2-1	TRBV18	-	TGTGCCAGCTCACCACCGGCGGGGGCGTCCTACAATGAGCAGTTCTTC	CASSPPAGASYNEQFF
-	16	TRBJ2-5	TRBV7-7	-	TGTGCTAGCAGCCCTAGGCCCGGGACCGTCCAAGAGACCCAGTACTTC	CASSPRPGTVQETQYF
-	16	TRBJ1-5	TRBV6-1	TRBD1	TGTGCCAGCAGTGTTCTACCGGGACAGATAGATCAGCCCCAGCATTTT	CASSVLPGQIDQPQHF
-	13	TRBJ1-2	TRBV7-9	TRBD1	TGTGCCAGCAGCCAGGGGGCGGACTATGGCTACACCTTC	CASSQGADYGYTF
-	15	TRBJ1-6	TRBV7-6	-	TGTGCCAGCAGCCCGCAGGGCGGAACTAATTCACCCCTCCACTTT	CASSPQGGTNSPLHF
-	15	TRBJ2-5	TRBV7-6	-	TGTGCCAGCAGCTTAGGGTACAGCTCTCAAGAGACCCAGTACTTC	CASSLGYSSQETQYF
-	14	TRBJ2-5	TRBV2	-	TGTGCCAGCAGATCCCAGGGGGGCGCTGAGACCCAGTACTTC	CASRSQGGAETQYF
-	11	TRBJ1-2	TRBV19	-	TGTGCCAGTAGTACGGCCGGGGGCTACACCTTC	CASSTAGGYTF
-	12	TRBJ2-3	TRBV3-1/TRBV3-2	-	TGTGCCAGCGCCCGGGGTGGGGATACGCAGTATTTT	CASARGGDTQYF
-	15	TRBJ1-4	TRBV7-8	-	TGTGCCAGCAGCTTAGGGGAGAAAACTAATGAAAAACTGTTTTTT	CASSLGEKTNEKLFF
-	15	TRBJ1-1	TRBV9	-	TGTGCCAGCACCAAAAGGGGGGGCGGAAACACTGAAGCTTTCTTT	CASTKRGGGNTEAFF
-	17	TRBJ1-2	TRBV9	TRBD1	TGTGCCAGCAGCGCTCGGGCAGGGGGTGGTTTTAACTATGGCTACACCTTC	CASSARAGGGFNYGYTF